These T cell receptor beta chains were read from a single sample in a study of CD8+CD57+ T cells in acquired aplastic anemia. From the reads, TCRdb called clonotypes with MiXCR, one entry per CDR3 protein. The data hold about 150,000 distinct CDR3 sequences, with about 48% observed a single time. The sequencing sample was made of sorted CD4+, CD8+, or CD8+CD57+ T cells (not recorded which) from PBMCs. These receptors originate from a human donor with aplastic anemia. Each CDR3 is given with its conserved first and last residue. D genes are given only for firm matches. Some rows mark clone size as missing; the rest say once, few, many or name a class of expanded clone.

d_call: NA
j_call: TRBJ1-1
v_call: TRBV20-1
cdr3_length: 11
clone_size: NA
cdr3_nt: TGCAGTGCCTACAGGAACACTGAAGCTTTCTTT
cdr3_aa: CSAYRNTEAFF

d_call: NA
j_call: TRBJ1-2
v_call: TRBV11-3
cdr3_length: 14
clone_size: many
cdr3_nt: TGTGCCAGCAGCTTTGGCGATGCCAACTATGGCTACACCTTC
cdr3_aa: CASSFGDANYGYTF

d_call: TRBD2
j_call: TRBJ2-5
v_call: TRBV9
cdr3_length: 16
clone_size: many
cdr3_nt: TGTGCCAGCAGCGTAGATAGCGGGAGGGCCAGAGAGACCCAGTACTTC
cdr3_aa: CASSVDSGRARETQYF

d_call: NA
j_call: TRBJ1-1
v_call: TRBV5-1
cdr3_length: 13
clone_size: NA
cdr3_nt: TGCGCCAGCAGCTTGGATGAAAACAAACGTCCTTTCTTT
cdr3_aa: CASSLDENKRPFF

d_call: NA
j_call: TRBJ1-5
v_call: TRBV27
cdr3_length: 12
clone_size: few
cdr3_nt: TGTGCCAGCAGTTCTGTGGATCAGCCCCAGCATTTT
cdr3_aa: CASSSVDQPQHF

d_call: TRBD1
j_call: TRBJ1-1
v_call: TRBV11-2
cdr3_length: 11
clone_size: many
cdr3_nt: TGTGCCAGCAGGACAGGGCCTGAAGCTTTCTTT
cdr3_aa: CASRTGPEAFF

d_call: NA
j_call: TRBJ2-5
v_call: TRBV7-8
cdr3_length: 14
clone_size: NA
cdr3_nt: TGTGCCAGCAGCTCACCGGCCCTCCAAGAGACCCAGTACTTC
cdr3_aa: CASSSPALQETQYF

d_call: TRBD1
j_call: TRBJ1-1
v_call: TRBV29-1
cdr3_length: 13
clone_size: many
cdr3_nt: TGCAGCGTTTCGACAGGGACGAACACTGAAGCTTTCTTT
cdr3_aa: CSVSTGTNTEAFF

d_call: TRBD2
j_call: TRBJ2-1
v_call: TRBV4-3
cdr3_length: 14
clone_size: many
cdr3_nt: TGCGCCAGCAGCCAAGGCGGGGGGTTCAATGAGCAGTTCTTC
cdr3_aa: CASSQGGGFNEQFF

d_call: NA
j_call: TRBJ1-4
v_call: TRBV10-3
cdr3_length: 13
clone_size: NA
cdr3_nt: TGTGCCATCACCTGGGCGCTAAATGAAAAACTGTTTTTT
cdr3_aa: CAITWALNEKLFF

d_call: NA
j_call: TRBJ1-2
v_call: TRBV29-1
cdr3_length: 15
clone_size: NA
cdr3_nt: TGCAGCGTTGATCGGGTGGGCGACAGTAGCTATGGCTACACCTTC
cdr3_aa: CSVDRVGDSSYGYTF

d_call: NA
j_call: TRBJ1-5
v_call: TRBV5-4
cdr3_length: 13
clone_size: NA
cdr3_nt: TGTGCCAGCAGCGTGGACAGCAATCGGCCCCAGCATTTT
cdr3_aa: CASSVDSNRPQHF

d_call: TRBD2
j_call: TRBJ2-7
v_call: TRBV9
cdr3_length: 14
clone_size: NA
cdr3_nt: TGTGCCAGCAGCGTCGGGGGGGGAACCTACGAGCAGTACTTC
cdr3_aa: CASSVGGGTYEQYF

d_call: NA
j_call: TRBJ1-2
v_call: TRBV24-1
cdr3_length: 15
clone_size: many
cdr3_nt: TGTGCCACCAGTGATTTTCGAGGGGAAAACTATGGCTACACCTTC
cdr3_aa: CATSDFRGENYGYTF

d_call: NA
j_call: TRBJ1-6
v_call: TRBV12-3/TRBV12-4
cdr3_length: 14
clone_size: NA
cdr3_nt: TGTGCCAGCAGTCTGGGGCAGGCTAATTCACCCCTCCACTTT
cdr3_aa: CASSLGQANSPLHF

d_call: NA
j_call: TRBJ2-7
v_call: TRBV7-2
cdr3_length: 13
clone_size: NA
cdr3_nt: TGTGCCAGCAGCTTACAGAGGGCCTACGAGCAGTACTTC
cdr3_aa: CASSLQRAYEQYF

d_call: NA
j_call: TRBJ2-7
v_call: TRBV5-4
cdr3_length: 14
clone_size: NA
cdr3_nt: TGTGCCAGCAGCTTGGCGGGGACCTCCTACGAGCAGTACTTC
cdr3_aa: CASSLAGTSYEQYF

d_call: NA
j_call: TRBJ2-5
v_call: TRBV10-2
cdr3_length: 13
clone_size: NA
cdr3_nt: TGCGCCAGCTTGTTTACAGGGTCAGAGACCCAGTACTTC
cdr3_aa: CASLFTGSETQYF

d_call: TRBD1
j_call: TRBJ1-3
v_call: TRBV9
cdr3_length: 18
clone_size: NA
cdr3_nt: TGTGCCAGCAGCCCAACCGGGGGAAGGGGGCTAGGTGGAAACACCATATATTTT
cdr3_aa: CASSPTGGRGLGGNTIYF

d_call: NA
j_call: TRBJ1-5
v_call: TRBV29-1
cdr3_length: 13
clone_size: many
cdr3_nt: TGCAGCGTTGAAGTGGGATTCAATCAGCCCCAGCATTTT
cdr3_aa: CSVEVGFNQPQHF

d_call: TRBD2
j_call: TRBJ2-5
v_call: TRBV7-9
cdr3_length: 15
clone_size: NA
cdr3_nt: TGTGCCAGCAGCTCGAGACTAGCGGGAGGAGAGACCCAGTACTTC
cdr3_aa: CASSSRLAGGETQYF

d_call: NA
j_call: TRBJ2-1
v_call: TRBV20-1
cdr3_length: 14
clone_size: many
cdr3_nt: TGCAGTGCTAGAGATCCGGGAGTAGGAGATGAGCAGTTCTTC
cdr3_aa: CSARDPGVGDEQFF

d_call: TRBD1
j_call: TRBJ2-3
v_call: TRBV24-1
cdr3_length: 15
clone_size: NA
cdr3_nt: TGTGCCACCAGAGGAACAGGGGAATTTGCAGATACGCAGTATTTT
cdr3_aa: CATRGTGEFADTQYF

d_call: NA
j_call: TRBJ2-7
v_call: TRBV19
cdr3_length: 17
clone_size: many
cdr3_nt: TGTGCCAGTAGTATTATATGGCGGGACATACGGCCCTACGAGCAGTACTTC
cdr3_aa: CASSIIWRDIRPYEQYF

d_call: TRBD1
j_call: TRBJ2-7
v_call: TRBV5-1
cdr3_length: 14
clone_size: many
cdr3_nt: TGCGCCAGCAGCACCGGGACAGGGCGGCACGAGCAGTACTTC
cdr3_aa: CASSTGTGRHEQYF

d_call: TRBD1
j_call: TRBJ2-7
v_call: TRBV20-1
cdr3_length: 13
clone_size: many
cdr3_nt: TGCAGTGCTCCGACAGGGCGCTCCTACGAGCAGTACTTC
cdr3_aa: CSAPTGRSYEQYF

d_call: NA
j_call: TRBJ2-5
v_call: TRBV7-2
cdr3_length: 12
clone_size: NA
cdr3_nt: TGTGCCAGCAGCTTATCTCGCGAGACCCAGTACTTC
cdr3_aa: CASSLSRETQYF

d_call: NA
j_call: TRBJ1-4
v_call: TRBV10-3
cdr3_length: 13
clone_size: NA
cdr3_nt: TGTGCCATCAGTGAGTCGTATGAGGGGAAACTGTTTTTT
cdr3_aa: CAISESYEGKLFF

d_call: NA
j_call: TRBJ1-2
v_call: TRBV7-2
cdr3_length: 13
clone_size: NA
cdr3_nt: TGTGCCAGCAGCGCAAGAATTAACTATGGCTACACCTTC
cdr3_aa: CASSARINYGYTF

d_call: NA
j_call: TRBJ2-7
v_call: TRBV12-3/TRBV12-4
cdr3_length: 12
clone_size: many
cdr3_nt: TGTGCCAGCAGTTTAGAGAGACACGAGCAGTACTTC
cdr3_aa: CASSLERHEQYF

d_call: NA
j_call: TRBJ1-6
v_call: TRBV12-3/TRBV12-4
cdr3_length: 12
clone_size: NA
cdr3_nt: TGTGCCAGCAGTTTTGCCCTGCCACCCCTCCACTTT
cdr3_aa: CASSFALPPLHF

d_call: NA
j_call: TRBJ2-7
v_call: TRBV29-1
cdr3_length: 11
clone_size: NA
cdr3_nt: TGCAGCGGGAGAGGTTCCTACGAGCAGTACTTC
cdr3_aa: CSGRGSYEQYF

d_call: TRBD2
j_call: TRBJ2-7
v_call: TRBV20-1
cdr3_length: 13
clone_size: NA
cdr3_nt: TGCCGTGCTAGACCCAGCGGGAGGGGCGACCAGTACTTC
cdr3_aa: CRARPSGRGDQYF

d_call: NA
j_call: TRBJ2-7
v_call: TRBV6-5
cdr3_length: 17
clone_size: NA
cdr3_nt: TGTGCCAGCAGTTACAGAAGTAAGGCGAGGGACACCTACGAGCAGTACTTC
cdr3_aa: CASSYRSKARDTYEQYF

d_call: NA
j_call: TRBJ2-1
v_call: TRBV9
cdr3_length: 17
clone_size: few
cdr3_nt: TGTGCCAGCAGCGTCAGAAACCGGGAGACTCCGGGCAATGAGCAGTTCTTC
cdr3_aa: CASSVRNRETPGNEQFF

d_call: NA
j_call: TRBJ1-3
v_call: TRBV5-6
cdr3_length: 15
clone_size: many
cdr3_nt: TGTGCCAGCAGCCCACCGCGGACGTCTGGAAACACCATATATTTT
cdr3_aa: CASSPPRTSGNTIYF

d_call: NA
j_call: TRBJ2-7
v_call: TRBV4-2
cdr3_length: 11
clone_size: many
cdr3_nt: TGTGCCAGCAGCCACAAACGCGAGCAGTACTTC
cdr3_aa: CASSHKREQYF

d_call: NA
j_call: TRBJ1-5
v_call: TRBV7-9
cdr3_length: 13
clone_size: NA
cdr3_nt: TGTGCCAGCAGCATACTAGAAAATCAGCCCCAGCATTTT
cdr3_aa: CASSILENQPQHF

d_call: TRBD2
j_call: TRBJ2-1
v_call: TRBV20-1
cdr3_length: 15
clone_size: NA
cdr3_nt: TGCGGTGCTAGATCCATACTAGCGCAAGACAATGAGCAGTTCTTC
cdr3_aa: CGARSILAQDNEQFF

d_call: NA
j_call: TRBJ1-2
v_call: TRBV29-1
cdr3_length: 17
clone_size: NA
cdr3_nt: TGCAGCGTTGTAACGGGAACAGGGACCGAAGCTAACTATGGCTACACCTTC
cdr3_aa: CSVVTGTGTEANYGYTF

d_call: TRBD1
j_call: TRBJ2-7
v_call: TRBV7-9
cdr3_length: 16
clone_size: many
cdr3_nt: TGTGCCAGCAGCTTCCCCGACAGGGCGAGCTCCTACGAGCAGTACTTC
cdr3_aa: CASSFPDRASSYEQYF

d_call: NA
j_call: TRBJ1-6
v_call: TRBV12-3/TRBV12-4
cdr3_length: 14
clone_size: NA
cdr3_nt: TGTGCCAGCACTCACGCCTTCCCGGATTCACCCCTCCACTTT
cdr3_aa: CASTHAFPDSPLHF

d_call: NA
j_call: TRBJ1-1
v_call: TRBV20-1
cdr3_length: 13
clone_size: NA
cdr3_nt: TGCAGTGCCCCAAAGGGACAGAACACTGAAGCTTTCTTT
cdr3_aa: CSAPKGQNTEAFF

d_call: NA
j_call: TRBJ2-2
v_call: TRBV24-1
cdr3_length: 14
clone_size: NA
cdr3_nt: TGTGCCACTGCATCAGGGGCGAACACCGGGGAGCTGTTTTTT
cdr3_aa: CATASGANTGELFF

d_call: TRBD2
j_call: TRBJ2-1
v_call: TRBV10-1
cdr3_length: 16
clone_size: NA
cdr3_nt: TGCGCCAGCAGTAACCTACTAGCGGACACCACAGATACGCAGTTCTTC
cdr3_aa: CASSNLLADTTDTQFF

d_call: NA
j_call: TRBJ1-1
v_call: TRBV14
cdr3_length: 14
clone_size: many
cdr3_nt: TGTGCCAGCAGCCGCCGGGCCCAGCGAACTGAAGCTTTCTTT
cdr3_aa: CASSRRAQRTEAFF

d_call: NA
j_call: TRBJ2-2
v_call: TRBV10-3
cdr3_length: 15
clone_size: NA
cdr3_nt: TGTGCCATCAGTACGGCAGGACCGAACACCGGGGAGCTGTTTTTT
cdr3_aa: CAISTAGPNTGELFF

d_call: TRBD1
j_call: TRBJ1-2
v_call: TRBV15
cdr3_length: 13
clone_size: NA
cdr3_nt: TGTGCCACCAGCAGAGATGGACAGGGTGGCTACACCTTC
cdr3_aa: CATSRDGQGGYTF

d_call: NA
j_call: TRBJ2-1
v_call: TRBV4-1
cdr3_length: 14
clone_size: few
cdr3_nt: TGCGCCAGCAGCCAAGGAGGGCCCGCGGATGAGCAGTTCTTC
cdr3_aa: CASSQGGPADEQFF

d_call: TRBD2
j_call: TRBJ2-7
v_call: TRBV5-8
cdr3_length: 15
clone_size: many
cdr3_nt: TGTGCCAGCAGCTTGTCTGTAGCGGGACCCACCGAGCAGTACTTC
cdr3_aa: CASSLSVAGPTEQYF

d_call: NA
j_call: TRBJ1-5
v_call: TRBV19
cdr3_length: 12
clone_size: NA
cdr3_nt: TGTGCCAGTAGCCCAAGGGATCAGCCCCAGCATTTT
cdr3_aa: CASSPRDQPQHF

d_call: TRBD1
j_call: TRBJ1-2
v_call: TRBV29-1
cdr3_length: 13
clone_size: once
cdr3_nt: TGCAGCGTTGTTACAGGGGGGTACTATGGCTACACCTTC
cdr3_aa: CSVVTGGYYGYTF